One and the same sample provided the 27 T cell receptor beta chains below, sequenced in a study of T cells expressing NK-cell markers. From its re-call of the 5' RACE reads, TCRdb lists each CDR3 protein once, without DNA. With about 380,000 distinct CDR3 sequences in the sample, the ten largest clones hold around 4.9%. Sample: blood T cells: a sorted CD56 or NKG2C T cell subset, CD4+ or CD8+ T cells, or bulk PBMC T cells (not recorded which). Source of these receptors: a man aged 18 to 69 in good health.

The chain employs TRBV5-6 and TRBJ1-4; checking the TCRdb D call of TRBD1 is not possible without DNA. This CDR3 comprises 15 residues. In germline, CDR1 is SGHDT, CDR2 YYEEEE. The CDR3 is CASSLRTGGAEKLFF.

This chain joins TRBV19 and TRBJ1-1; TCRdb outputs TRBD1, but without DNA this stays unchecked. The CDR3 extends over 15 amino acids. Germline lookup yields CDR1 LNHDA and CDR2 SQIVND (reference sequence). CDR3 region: CASSKRDRGGTEAFF. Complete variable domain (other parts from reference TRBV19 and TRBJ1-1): DGGITQSPKYLFRKEGQNVTLSCEQNLNHDAMYWYRQDPGQGLRLIYYSQIVNDFQKGDIAEGYSVSREKKESFPLTVTSAQKNPTAFYLCASSKRDRGGTEAFFGQGTRLTVV.

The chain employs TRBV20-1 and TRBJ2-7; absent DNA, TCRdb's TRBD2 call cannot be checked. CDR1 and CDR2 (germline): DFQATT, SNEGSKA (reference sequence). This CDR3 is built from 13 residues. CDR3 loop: CSAGRVGGYEQYF.

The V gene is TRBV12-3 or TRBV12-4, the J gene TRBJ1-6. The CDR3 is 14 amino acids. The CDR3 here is CASSLSPRYSPLHF.

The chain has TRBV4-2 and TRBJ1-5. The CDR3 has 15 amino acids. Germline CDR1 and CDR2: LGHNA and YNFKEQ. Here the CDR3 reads CASSQDYKTGQPQHF.

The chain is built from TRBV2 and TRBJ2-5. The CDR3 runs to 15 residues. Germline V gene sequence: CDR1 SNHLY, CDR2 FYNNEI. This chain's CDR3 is CASSTTAVEEETQYF.

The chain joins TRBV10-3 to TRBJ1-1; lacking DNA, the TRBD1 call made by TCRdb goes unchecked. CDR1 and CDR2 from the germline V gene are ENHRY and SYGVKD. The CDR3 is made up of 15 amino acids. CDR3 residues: CAISSSDRGNTEAFF.

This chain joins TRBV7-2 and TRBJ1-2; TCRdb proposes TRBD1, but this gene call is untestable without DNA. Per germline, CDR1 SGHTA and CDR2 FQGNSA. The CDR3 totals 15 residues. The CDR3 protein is CASSLEGTGRRGYTF.

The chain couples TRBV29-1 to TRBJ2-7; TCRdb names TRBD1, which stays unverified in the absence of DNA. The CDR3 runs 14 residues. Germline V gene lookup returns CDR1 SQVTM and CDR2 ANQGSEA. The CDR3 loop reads CSVPGTGFGGEQYF.

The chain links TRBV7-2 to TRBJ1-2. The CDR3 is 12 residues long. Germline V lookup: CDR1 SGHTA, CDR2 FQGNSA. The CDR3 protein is CAASGEGYGYTF.

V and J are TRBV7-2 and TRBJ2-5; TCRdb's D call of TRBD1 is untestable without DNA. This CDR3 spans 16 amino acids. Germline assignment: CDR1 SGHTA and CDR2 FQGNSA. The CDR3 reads CASSLSLWGQGETQYF.

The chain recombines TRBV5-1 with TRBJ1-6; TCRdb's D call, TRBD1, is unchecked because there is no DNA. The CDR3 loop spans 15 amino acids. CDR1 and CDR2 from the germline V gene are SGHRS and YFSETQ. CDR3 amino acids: CASSLAGQGVSPLHF.

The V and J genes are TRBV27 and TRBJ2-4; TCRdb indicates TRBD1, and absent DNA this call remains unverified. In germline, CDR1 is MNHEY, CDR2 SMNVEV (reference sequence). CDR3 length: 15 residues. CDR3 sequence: CASSPLDLAKNIQYF.

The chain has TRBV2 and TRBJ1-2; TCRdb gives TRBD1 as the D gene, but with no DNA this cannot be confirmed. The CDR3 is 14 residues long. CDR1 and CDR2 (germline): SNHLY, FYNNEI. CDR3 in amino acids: CASSVGAIDYGYTF.

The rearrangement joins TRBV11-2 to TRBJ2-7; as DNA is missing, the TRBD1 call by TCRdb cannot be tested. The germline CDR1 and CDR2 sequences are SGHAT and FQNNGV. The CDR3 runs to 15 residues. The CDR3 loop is CASSAGQWSSYEQYF.

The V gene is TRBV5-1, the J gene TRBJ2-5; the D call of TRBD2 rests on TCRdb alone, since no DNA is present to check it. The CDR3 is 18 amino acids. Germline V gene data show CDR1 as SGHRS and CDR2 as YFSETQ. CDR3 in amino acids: CASSLGLAGPQYQETQYF.

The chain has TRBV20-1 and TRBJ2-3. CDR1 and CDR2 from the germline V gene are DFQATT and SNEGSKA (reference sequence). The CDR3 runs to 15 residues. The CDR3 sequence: CSARDPKIVGDTQYF.

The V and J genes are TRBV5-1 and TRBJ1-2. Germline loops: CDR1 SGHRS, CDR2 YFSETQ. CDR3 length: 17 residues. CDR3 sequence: CASSLVGAIPANYGYTF.

CDR3: CASRTQTGVHTEAFF. The genes are TRBV7-2 and TRBJ1-1; the TCRdb call, TRBD1, lacks DNA for checking. CDR1 SGHTA and CDR2 FQGNSA come from the germline V gene. This CDR3 region has 15 residues.

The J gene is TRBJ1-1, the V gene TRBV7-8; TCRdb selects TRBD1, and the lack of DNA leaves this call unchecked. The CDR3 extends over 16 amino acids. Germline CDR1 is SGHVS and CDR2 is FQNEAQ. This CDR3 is CASSLYWGRENTEAFF.

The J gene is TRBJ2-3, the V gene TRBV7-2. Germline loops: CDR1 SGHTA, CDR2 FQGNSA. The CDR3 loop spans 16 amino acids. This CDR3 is CASSPSGSASTDTQYF.

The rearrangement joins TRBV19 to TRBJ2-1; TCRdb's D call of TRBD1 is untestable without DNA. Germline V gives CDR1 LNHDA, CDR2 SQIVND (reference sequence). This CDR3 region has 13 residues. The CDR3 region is CASSMQQGYEQFF.

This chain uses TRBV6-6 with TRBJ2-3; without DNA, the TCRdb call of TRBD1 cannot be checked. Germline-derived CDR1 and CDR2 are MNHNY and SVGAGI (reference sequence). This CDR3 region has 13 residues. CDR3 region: CASTPGGTDTQYF.

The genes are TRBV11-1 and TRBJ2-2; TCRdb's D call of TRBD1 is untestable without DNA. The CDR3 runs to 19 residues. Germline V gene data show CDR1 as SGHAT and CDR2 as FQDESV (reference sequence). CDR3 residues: CASTLARLAGGDGTGELFF.

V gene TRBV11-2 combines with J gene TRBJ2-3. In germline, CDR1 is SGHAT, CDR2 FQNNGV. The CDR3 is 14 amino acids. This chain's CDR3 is CASSLDYGTDTQYF.

CDR3 in amino acids: CASRTGLQTSYGYTF. The chain couples TRBV5-1 to TRBJ1-2. The V gene's germline CDR1 is SGHRS and CDR2 YFSETQ. This CDR3 has 15 residues.

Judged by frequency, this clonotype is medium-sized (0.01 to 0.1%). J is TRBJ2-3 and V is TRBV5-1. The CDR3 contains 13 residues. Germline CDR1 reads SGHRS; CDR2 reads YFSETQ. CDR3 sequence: CASTNPSTDTQYF.